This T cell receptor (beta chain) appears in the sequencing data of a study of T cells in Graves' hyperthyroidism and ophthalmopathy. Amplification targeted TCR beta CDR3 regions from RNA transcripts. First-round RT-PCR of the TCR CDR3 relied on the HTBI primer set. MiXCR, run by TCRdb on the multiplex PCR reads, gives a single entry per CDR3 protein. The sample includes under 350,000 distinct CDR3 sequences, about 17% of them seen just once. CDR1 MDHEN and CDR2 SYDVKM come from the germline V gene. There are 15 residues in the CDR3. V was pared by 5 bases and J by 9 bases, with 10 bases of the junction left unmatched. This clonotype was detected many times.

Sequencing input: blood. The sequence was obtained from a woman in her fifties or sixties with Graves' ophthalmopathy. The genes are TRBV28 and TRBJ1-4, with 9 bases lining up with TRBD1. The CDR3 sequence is CASSRPTGGGQKLFF. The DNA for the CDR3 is TGTGCCAGCAGTAGACCGACAGGGGGGGGGCAAAAACTGTTTTTT.